This T cell receptor beta chain was found in a study of cytomegalovirus exposure and HLA in healthy donors. Some clones are missing from TCRdb's copy, which holds only in-frame ones; the method was immunoSEQ multiplex PCR. The sample records over 45,000 clones, 88% being singletons. Germline V lookup: CDR1 MDHEN, CDR2 SYDVKM. With V trimmed by 5 bases and J by 3 bases, 7 bases remained unmatched. The CDR3 contains 14 residues. J is TRBJ2-7 and V is TRBV28; 7 nucleotides agree with TRBD1. The source of this sequence is a young woman in good health and CMV-seronegative. Sequenced: PBMCs. The CDR3 here is CASSLTGAGYEQYF. The CDR3 coding sequence is TGTGCCAGCAGTCTAACAGGGGCGGGCTACGAGCAGTACTTC.